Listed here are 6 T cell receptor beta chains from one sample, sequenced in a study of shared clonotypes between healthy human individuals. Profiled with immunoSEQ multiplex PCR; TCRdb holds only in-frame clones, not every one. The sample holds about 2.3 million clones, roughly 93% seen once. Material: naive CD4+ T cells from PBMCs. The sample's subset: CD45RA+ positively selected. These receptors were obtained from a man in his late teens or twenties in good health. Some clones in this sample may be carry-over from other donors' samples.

CDR3 region: CASRGPSIWEKLFF. CDR3 coding DNA: TGTGCCAGCAGAGGACCCTCCATCTGGGAAAAACTGTTTTTT. V and J are TRBV6-5 and TRBJ1-4; no firm D call. Trimming pared 6 bases from V and 8 bases from J, leaving 16 bases between. The germline V gene has CDR1 MNHEY and CDR2 SVGAGI. The CDR3 is made up of 14 amino acids.

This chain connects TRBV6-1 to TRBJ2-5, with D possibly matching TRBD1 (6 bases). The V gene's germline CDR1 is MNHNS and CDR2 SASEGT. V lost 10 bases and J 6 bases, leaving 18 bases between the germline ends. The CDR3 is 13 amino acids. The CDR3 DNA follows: TGTGCCACCCGGGACACGGTTTCGAAGACCCAGTACTTC. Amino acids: CATRDTVSKTQYF.

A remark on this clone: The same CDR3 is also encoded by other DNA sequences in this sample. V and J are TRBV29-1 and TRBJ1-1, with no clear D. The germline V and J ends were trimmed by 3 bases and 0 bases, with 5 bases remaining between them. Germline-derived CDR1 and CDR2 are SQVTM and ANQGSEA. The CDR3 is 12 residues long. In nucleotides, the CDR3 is TGCAGCGTTGAGGGCATGAACACTGAAGCTTTCTTT. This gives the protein CSVEGMNTEAFF.

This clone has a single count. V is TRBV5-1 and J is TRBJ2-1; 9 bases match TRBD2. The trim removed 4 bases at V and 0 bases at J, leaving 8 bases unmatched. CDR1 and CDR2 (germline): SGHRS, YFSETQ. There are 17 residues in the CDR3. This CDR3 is CASSPLPSGNSYNEQFF. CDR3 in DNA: TGCGCCAGCAGCCCCCTTCCTAGCGGGAACTCCTACAATGAGCAGTTCTTC.

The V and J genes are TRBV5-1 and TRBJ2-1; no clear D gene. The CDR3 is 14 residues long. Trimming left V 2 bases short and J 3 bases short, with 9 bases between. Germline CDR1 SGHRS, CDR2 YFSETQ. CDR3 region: CASSFDIRYNEQFF. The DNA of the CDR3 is TGCGCCAGCAGCTTTGACATCCGCTACAATGAGCAGTTCTTC.

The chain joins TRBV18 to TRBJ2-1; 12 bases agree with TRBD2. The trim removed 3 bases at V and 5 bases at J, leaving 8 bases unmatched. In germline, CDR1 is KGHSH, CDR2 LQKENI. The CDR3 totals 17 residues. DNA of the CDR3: TGTGCCAGCTCACCTACCGCTAGCGGGAGGGGGGACAATGAGCAGTTCTTC. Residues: CASSPTASGRGDNEQFF.